These T cell receptor beta chains were read from a single sample in a study of immune evolution from preneoplasia to lung adenocarcinoma. The assay was immunoSEQ multiplex PCR, and TCRdb's table has in-frame clones only and misses some. The sample carries about 6,500 clones, 80% to 85% recorded once. Source material: FFPE invasive lung adenocarcinoma tissue. These receptor sequences come from a person between 55 and 69 years old with lung adenocarcinoma. Each CDR3 is given with its conserved first and last residue. The D gene is left open where the match is weak. The listing skips clone size in some rows; elsewhere it reads once, few, many or a size class.

v_call	clone_size	j_call	d_call	cdr3_aa	cdr3_nt
TRBV5-1	few	TRBJ2-3	TRBD2	CASSFSGASTDTQYF	TGCGCCAGCAGCTTTAGCGGGGCTAGCACAGATACGCAGTATTTT
TRBV9	NA	TRBJ1-1	TRBD1	CASSVNRQGATEAFF	TGTGCCAGCAGCGTAAACCGACAGGGAGCCACTGAAGCTTTCTTT
TRBV15	NA	TRBJ2-1	TRBD2	CATSRDLLAGRSFDEQFF	TGTGCCACCAGCAGAGATCTACTAGCGGGCCGATCCTTCGACGAGCAGTTCTTC
TRBV2	NA	TRBJ2-1	NA	CASTKSGKQFF	TGTGCCAGCACTAAGTCGGGGAAGCAGTTCTTC
TRBV30	NA	TRBJ2-1	TRBD2	CAWSRLASEQFF	TGTGCCTGGAGCAGACTAGCAAGTGAGCAGTTCTTC
TRBV28	NA	TRBJ1-5	NA	CASRPIGGNQPQHF	TGTGCCAGCAGGCCTATCGGGGGGAATCAGCCCCAGCATTTT
TRBV28	NA	TRBJ2-7	NA	CASNVGQGGNEQYF	TGTGCCAGCAATGTTGGGCAGGGCGGGAACGAGCAGTACTTC
TRBV29-1	NA	TRBJ2-7	NA	CSVTRGGPNSYEQYF	TGCAGCGTCACGAGGGGAGGACCGAACAGCTACGAGCAGTACTTC
TRBV28	NA	TRBJ1-5	NA	CASSLVYQPQHF	TGTGCCAGCAGTTTAGTCTATCAGCCCCAGCATTTT
TRBV28	NA	TRBJ1-1	NA	CASTRPETEAFF	TGTGCCAGCACCCGTCCTGAGACTGAAGCTTTCTTT
TRBV28	NA	TRBJ2-3	TRBD2	CASSLTSGRATDTQYF	TGTGCCAGCAGTTTAACCAGCGGGAGGGCTACAGATACGCAGTATTTT
TRBV5-7	NA	TRBJ2-7	NA	CASSFLAREQYF	TGTGCCAGCAGCTTTCTAGCGCGGGAGCAGTACTTC
TRBV27	NA	TRBJ1-2	TRBD1	CASSFRQGGGYTF	TGTGCCAGCAGTTTCAGACAGGGAGGTGGCTACACCTTC
TRBV11-3	NA	TRBJ2-1	TRBD2	CASSRRREMRVSNEQFF	TGTGCCAGCTCGAGACGGCGGGAGATGAGGGTCTCCAATGAGCAGTTCTTC
TRBV29-1	few	TRBJ2-5	TRBD2	CSTRTSGSQETQYF	TGCAGCACCCGGACTAGCGGGAGTCAGGAGACCCAGTACTTC
TRBV29-1	NA	TRBJ1-5	NA	CSYTGMINQPQHF	TGCAGCTATACAGGGATGATCAATCAGCCCCAGCATTTT
TRBV5-1	NA	TRBJ2-1	TRBD2	CASSLWTSQNEQFF	TGCGCCAGCAGCTTGTGGACTAGCCAAAATGAGCAGTTCTTC
TRBV2	NA	TRBJ2-7	NA	CATKAREFYEQYF	TGTGCCACCAAGGCCCGAGAATTCTACGAGCAGTACTTC
TRBV7-3	NA	TRBJ2-2	NA	CASSPSGRAGELFF	TGTGCCAGCAGCCCCTCCGGTCGGGCCGGGGAGCTGTTTTTT
TRBV25-1	NA	TRBJ2-7	NA	CASGSSYEQYF	TGTGCCAGCGGCAGCTCCTACGAGCAGTACTTC
TRBV18	NA	TRBJ2-5	NA	CASSLRVGGETQYF	TGTGCCAGCTCTCTCCGGGTCGGCGGAGAGACCCAGTACTTC
TRBV7-9	NA	TRBJ2-5	TRBD1	CASSGPQGIQETQYF	TGTGCCAGCAGCGGACCACAGGGGATCCAAGAGACCCAGTACTTC
TRBV30	few	TRBJ1-4	NA	CAWSVVGVGYEKLFF	TGTGCCTGGAGTGTTGTAGGGGTCGGTTATGAAAAACTGTTTTTT
TRBV7-6	NA	TRBJ2-6	TRBD2	CASSPGLAGFSGANVLTF	TGTGCCAGCAGCCCCGGACTAGCGGGCTTCTCTGGGGCCAACGTCCTGACTTTC
TRBV10-3	once	TRBJ2-3	TRBD1	CAISALGTGVADTQYF	TGTGCCATCAGTGCTTTGGGGACAGGGGTCGCAGATACGCAGTATTTT
TRBV19	NA	TRBJ2-1	NA	CASQSGLKGSEQFF	TGTGCCAGTCAAAGCGGTCTCAAGGGTAGTGAGCAGTTCTTC
TRBV18	once	TRBJ1-1	NA	CASSPRELSNTEAFF	TGTGCCAGCTCACCCAGGGAGCTTTCTAACACTGAAGCTTTCTTT
TRBV4-1	NA	TRBJ2-1	NA	CASSQDFQNEQFF	TGCGCCAGCAGCCAAGACTTCCAGAATGAGCAGTTCTTC
TRBV7-5	NA	TRBJ2-3	NA	CVRSGLGGERELRDTQYF	TGTGTCAGAAGCGGATTGGGGGGTGAGCGGGAGTTGCGGGATACGCAGTATTTT
TRBV19	once	TRBJ2-7	TRBD1	CASSTYTGTGVSEQYF	TGTGCCAGTAGTACTTACACCGGGACAGGAGTTAGCGAGCAGTACTTC
TRBV4-2	NA	TRBJ2-3	NA	CASSQRRGDTDTQYF	TGTGCCAGCAGCCAGCGGAGGGGGGACACAGATACGCAGTATTTT
TRBV2	NA	TRBJ1-5	NA	CASSGGPSQGRSNQPQHF	TGTGCCAGCAGTGGAGGCCCCTCCCAGGGGCGAAGCAATCAGCCCCAGCATTTT
TRBV10-1	NA	TRBJ2-1	NA	CASSESGRQYNEQFF	TGCGCCAGCAGTGAGTCTGGCAGGCAATACAATGAGCAGTTCTTC
TRBV2	NA	TRBJ1-1	TRBD1	CASSFIAGGTEAFF	TGTGCCAGCAGTTTTATTGCAGGGGGCACTGAAGCTTTCTTT
TRBV7-2	NA	TRBJ2-2	NA	CASSNYRASSTGELFF	TGTGCCAGCAGCAACTACAGGGCCTCGAGCACCGGGGAGCTGTTTTTT
TRBV4-1	once	TRBJ1-5	NA	CASSQVVAELDSNQPQHF	TGCGCCAGCAGCCAAGTTGTGGCAGAACTAGATAGCAATCAGCCCCAGCATTTT
TRBV7-6	NA	TRBJ2-5	TRBD2	CASSPRLAGKTQYF	TGTGCCAGCAGCCCCCGACTAGCGGGAAAGACCCAGTACTTC
TRBV11-3	NA	TRBJ2-5	NA	CASSLVGETQYF	TGTGCCAGCAGCTTAGTCGGGGAGACCCAGTACTTC
TRBV7-6	NA	TRBJ2-7	NA	CASSETGTKTYEQYF	TGTGCCAGCAGCGAAACCGGGACAAAGACCTACGAGCAGTACTTC
TRBV5-4	NA	TRBJ1-1	TRBD1	CASSPRQGMNTEAFF	TGTGCCAGCAGCCCCCGACAGGGAATGAACACTGAAGCTTTCTTT